The clone carrying this T cell receptor (beta chain) was recorded a few times. Its antigen is currently unknown. 60 Vbeta and 13 Jbeta primers were used in PCR. Assay: immunoSEQ multiplex PCR; the TCRdb copy retains only in-frame clones and omits some. This table has hundreds of thousands of clones, about 78% appearing once. The CDR3 has 17 residues. The data were obtained in a study of cytomegalovirus exposure and HLA in healthy donors. Overall study results and limits: Later on, an analysis tied 15,000 to 20,000 TCR beta sequences to HLA alleles at 0.05 false discovery rate. The authors later linked a missense DCLRE1C variant to TCR beta V- and J-gene trimming. It was in a later analysis that TCR association rates were seen to vary by HLA locus, highest for DRB1 and lowest for HLA-C.

V and J are TRBV21-1 and TRBJ2-6; no check of the table's D call, TRBD1, against the DNA was made. TRBV21-1 is assigned pseudogene status. The clonotype comes from a male donor in good health and CMV-seronegative. Sequencing was carried out using PBMCs. In DNA form, the CDR3 reads TGTGCCAGCAGCAAAGTTTGGCCGATCTCTGGGGCCAACGTCCTGACTTTC. It encodes CASSKVWPISGANVLTF.